This TCR beta chain was observed in a study of control samples from healthy donors and cancer patients. Repertoires were generated with immunoSEQ multiplex PCR, while TCRdb's copy carries only in-frame clones and drops some. The sample records 55,000 to 65,000 clones, about 87% being singletons. This clone was seen only a few times. Germline V gene data show CDR1 as WSHSY and CDR2 as SAAADI. The germline V and J ends were trimmed by 2 bases and 0 bases, with 14 bases remaining between them. The CDR3 extends over 16 amino acids. This rearrangement joins TRBV10-2 to TRBJ2-7; D not resolved. The clonotype was recovered from a woman aged 55-70 years with lung cancer. The sequencing sample was made of PBMCs. The chain's CDR3 is CASSEIPSGLSYEQYF. CDR3 nucleotide sequence: TGCGCCAGCAGTGAGATTCCCAGTGGCCTCTCCTACGAGCAGTACTTC.